The 12 T cell receptor beta chains given below trace back to one sample, sequenced in a study of shared clonotypes between healthy human individuals. Some clones are missing from TCRdb's copy, which holds only in-frame ones; the method was immunoSEQ multiplex PCR. The table records a few hundred thousand clones, roughly 80% of them present only once. Sequences were obtained from PBMCs. Receptors were obtained from a woman between 40 and 50 years old in good health. Some clones in this sample may be carry-over from other donors' samples.

The chain uses TRBV28 and TRBJ2-7, with D tentatively TRBD2 (6 bases). The V and J ends lost 10 bases and 6 bases respectively, with 16 bases between them. Germline V gene data show CDR1 as MDHEN and CDR2 as SYDVKM. The CDR3 is 12 amino acids. The CDR3 protein is CATGGLIGEQYF. The CDR3 nucleotides are TGTGCCACCGGGGGACTCATAGGCGAGCAGTACTTC.

This clone was observed a single time. The chain joins TRBV28 to TRBJ1-4; D may be TRBD1 (5 bases). Trimming removed 5 bases at V and 7 bases at J, with 17 bases between. The germline V gene has CDR1 MDHEN and CDR2 SYDVKM. CDR3 size: 15 residues. The CDR3 loop is CASSAPGTASEKLFF. The CDR3 DNA reads as TGTGCCAGCAGTGCACCCGGGACCGCCTCTGAAAAACTGTTTTTT.

This clone has a handful of counts. The chain carries TRBV7-2 and TRBJ2-5; 11 nucleotides line up with TRBD1. In germline, CDR1 is SGHTA, CDR2 FQGNSA. Trimming removed 3 bases from V and 7 bases from J; junction bases left unmatched: 7. The CDR3 sequence is 15 residues long. The CDR3 nucleotides are TGTGCCAGCAGCTTCACCGGACAGGGGGCAGGGACCCAGTACTTC. The encoded protein is CASSFTGQGAGTQYF. Looking up the rest from reference TRBV7-2 and TRBJ2-5 gives the full variable domain: GAGVSQSPSNKVTEKGKDVELRCDPISGHTALYWYRQSLGQGLEFLIYFQGNSAPDKSGLPSDRFSAERTGGSVSTLTIQRTQQEDSAVYLCASSFTGQGAGTQYFGPGTRLLVL.

This chain uses TRBV5-6 with TRBJ2-3; 11 bases are shared with TRBD2. CDR3 size: 15 residues. V lost 0 bases and J lost 6; bases outside the gene matches: 3. Germline V CDR1 and CDR2: SGHDT, YYEEEE. CDR3 sequence (DNA): TGTGCCAGCAGCTTGGAACTAGCGGGAGCTGATACGCAGTATTTT. This gives the protein CASSLELAGADTQYF.

In its sample, this clone was seen a few times. In the same sample, other DNA sequences code for this CDR3. The CDR3 bases are TGTGCCAGCAGCTTGGGGGGGACTAGTTACGAGCAGTACTTC. Translating gives CASSLGGTSYEQYF. This sequence joins TRBV11-2 and TRBJ2-7; the match to TRBD2 covers 8 bases. The CDR3 is 14 amino acids. V lost 3 bases to trimming and J lost 4 bases; unmatched junction nucleotides: 5. Germline V gene sequence: CDR1 SGHAT, CDR2 FQNNGV.

The gene calls are TRBV30 and TRBJ1-3; TRBD1 is a possible D gene (5 bases). Trimming stripped 4 bases from V and 11 bases from J, with 15 bases between. Germline-derived CDR1 and CDR2 are GTSNPN and SVGIG (reference sequence). The CDR3 contains 12 residues. The CDR3 loop reads CAWTPGPQAIYF. The CDR3 bases are TGTGCCTGGACCCCGGGGCCGCAGGCCATATATTTT.

This chain uses TRBV11-2 with TRBJ2-3, with D uncertain. V shed 1 base and J shed 6 bases, with 5 bases lying between them. Germline V gene data show CDR1 as SGHAT and CDR2 as FQNNGV. The CDR3 spans 12 residues. CDR3: CASSLVADTQYF. The CDR3 nucleotides are TGTGCCAGCAGCTTAGTAGCTGATACGCAGTATTTT.

Comments on this clone: This probably arose from a read error, given a far larger clone one base away. The chain's CDR3 is CASSQVLGQGVHLQFF. The CDR3 DNA reads TGCGCCAGCAGCCAAGTCCTGGGACAGGGGGTTCATTTGCAGTTCTTC. The chain recombines TRBV4-3 with TRBJ2-1; 11 bases line up with TRBD1. The CDR3 totals 16 residues. J was trimmed by 12 bases and V by 1 base; bases with no gene match: 11. Germline CDR1 is LGHNA and CDR2 is YSLEER.

The CDR3 bases are TGTGCCAGCAGCTTCCGCAGTCAACGAGAGACCCAGTACTTC. Translating gives CASSFRSQRETQYF. V and J are TRBV7-8 and TRBJ2-5; D is ambiguous. CDR3 length: 14 amino acids. Trimming stripped 3 bases from V and 4 bases from J, with 12 bases between. Germline V CDR1 and CDR2: SGHVS, FQNEAQ.

V and J are TRBV30 and TRBJ2-1; D unclear. From germline, CDR1 is GTSNPN and CDR2 SVGIG (reference sequence). The V end lost 3 bases, the J end lost 10 bases, and 4 bases lay between the germline ends. The length of the CDR3 is 9 residues. The CDR3, as DNA: TGTGCCTGGAGATCAGAGCAGTTCTTC. This codes for CAWRSEQFF.

V usage is TRBV29-1 and J usage is TRBJ1-2; 8 nucleotides agree with TRBD1. The CDR3 contains 13 residues. From germline, CDR1 is SQVTM and CDR2 ANQGSEA. The trim removed 7 bases at V and 4 bases at J, leaving 8 bases unmatched. Here the CDR3 DNA reads TGCAGCGCCGCGGACAGGGACTCCTATGGCTACACCTTC. Its translation: CSAADRDSYGYTF.

The chain combines TRBV7-2 with TRBJ2-5; D remains ambiguous. Germline CDR1 is SGHTA and CDR2 is FQGNSA. The CDR3 runs to 13 residues. V was cut by 5 bases and J by 9 bases, with 16 bases left in between. CDR3 nucleotide sequence: TGTGCCAGCAGCCCCCGGACCCAAAGCTCCCAGTACTTC. Translated, it gives CASSPRTQSSQYF.